These 27 T cell receptor beta chains share one sample of origin, sequenced in a study of vaccination effects on CD4 cells after COVID-19 (dated by TCRdb to between 2021 and 2024). The ViraFEST assay stimulated PBMC with viral peptide pools and then used TCR sequencing to identify antigen-specific CD4+ T cell clonotypes by expansion. After approximately eleven days of culture, CD4+ T cells were isolated with the EasySep CD4+ T cell isolation kit. Negative nucleocapsid antibody results before and after vaccination confirmed that the healthy vaccine recipients had no prior SARS-CoV-2 infection. Library method: the immunoSEQ multiplex PCR assay. This immuneACCESS table, as held by TCRdb, lists in-frame sequences with V and J called but not all clones. Of the missing ones, under half trace to an unresolved V gene in checked studies; the others have no known cause. In all, the sample holds tens of thousands of clones, and about 65% of those were seen once. The ten largest clones represent 9.1% of the sample.

The antigens these receptors bind are not known. Here the sequenced sample was CD4+ T cells from PBMCs cultured with HCoV-NL63 spike peptides, taken before COVID-19 vaccination. The meaning of the sample's cell subset or site label: HCoV-NL63 spike overlapping peptide pool stimulation. The receptors stem from a human donor who received a COVID-19 vaccine.

The CDR3 region is CASSDSSREHGELFF. CDR3 sequence (DNA): TGTGCCAGCAGTGACTCAAGCAGGGAACACGGGGAGCTGTTTTTT. The chain employs TRBV6-4 and TRBJ2-2; perhaps TRBD1 as D (5 bases). V was cut by 0 bases and J by 7 bases, with 12 bases left in between. The germline V gene has CDR1 MRHNA and CDR2 SNTAGT. The CDR3 covers 15 residues.

This rearrangement joins TRBV3-1 (or the pseudogene TRBV3-2) to TRBJ1-4, with D perhaps matching TRBD1 (5 bases). This CDR3 spans 15 amino acids. The germline gives CDR1 LGHDT, CDR2 YNNKEL (reference sequence). V was shortened by 2 bases and J by 4 bases, with 11 bases between the two germline ends. The CDR3 DNA reads as TGTGCCAGCAGCCAAACAAGTCAGGGTAATGAAAAACTGTTTTTT. It encodes CASSQTSQGNEKLFF.

The V and J genes are TRBV6-5 and TRBJ1-1; D gene unclear. Germline V CDR1 and CDR2: MNHEY, SVGAGI. V lost 4 bases to trimming and J lost 4 bases, with 19 bases between them. This CDR3 has 16 amino acids. This CDR3 reads CASSLRAGRSSTEAFF. The CDR3 DNA is TGTGCCAGCAGTTTAAGGGCAGGACGTTCGAGCACTGAAGCTTTCTTT.

The J gene is TRBJ2-4, the V gene TRBV15; 12 positions match TRBD2. Germline CDR1 reads LNHNV; CDR2 reads YYDKDF (reference sequence). This CDR3 region has 19 residues. Trimming cost V 0 bases and J 1 base; bases outside gene matches: 7. The CDR3 nucleotides read TGTGCCACCAGCAGAGATAGTACTAGCGGGAGGATCGCCAAAAACATTCAGTACTTC. This codes for CATSRDSTSGRIAKNIQYF. Full variable domain (rest looked up from reference TRBV15 and TRBJ2-4): DAMVIQNPRYQVTQFGKPVTLSCSQTLNHNVMYWYQQKSSQAPKLLFHYYDKDFNNEADTPDNFQSRRPNTSFCFLDIRSPGLGDTAMYLCATSRDSTSGRIAKNIQYFGAGTRLSVL.

The V gene is TRBV7-9, the J gene TRBJ2-3, with TRBD2 identical over 15 bases. J lost 5 bases, V lost 1 base, and 4 bases had no gene match. CDR1 is SEHNR and CDR2 is FQNEAQ in the germline V gene (reference sequence). CDR3 length: 17 residues. CDR3 nucleotide sequence: TGTGCCAGCAGCTTAGGCCCGGGACTAGCGGGAGGAGATACGCAGTATTTT. Protein: CASSLGPGLAGGDTQYF. Supplemented by reference TRBV7-9 and TRBJ2-3, the full variable domain reads DTGVSQNPRHKITKRGQNVTFRCDPISEHNRLYWYRQTLGQGPEFLTYFQNEAQLEKSRLLSDRFSAERPKGSFSTLEIQRTEQGDSAMYLCASSLGPGLAGGDTQYFGPGTRLTVL.

The chain employs TRBV6-5 and TRBJ1-5; D uncertain. The V end lost 0 bases, the J end lost 1 base, and 1 base lay between the germline ends. The germline V gene has CDR1 MNHEY and CDR2 SVGAGI. The CDR3 has 13 residues. The CDR3 spells CASSYSSNQPQHF. The CDR3 DNA sequence: TGTGCCAGCAGTTACTCAAGCAATCAGCCCCAGCATTTT.

This chain links TRBV3-1 (or the pseudogene TRBV3-2) with TRBJ1-2; D is ambiguous. The CDR3 has 14 residues. V lost 5 bases to trimming and J lost 5 bases, with 15 bases between them. Germline CDR1 and CDR2: LGHDT and YNNKEL (reference sequence). The CDR3: CASSRRSGGYGYTF. The DNA for the CDR3 is TGTGCCAGCAGCAGGAGGTCAGGAGGGTATGGCTACACCTTC.

This chain connects TRBV7-9 to TRBJ2-7; D gene ambiguous. The germline gives CDR1 SEHNR, CDR2 FQNEAQ (reference sequence). Trimming cost V 2 bases and J 3 bases, with 5 bases left between them. The CDR3 runs 12 residues. The CDR3 DNA reads as TGTGCCAGCAGCTTATATGACTACGAGCAGTACTTC. The encoded protein is CASSLYDYEQYF.

The chain joins TRBV11-3 to TRBJ1-1; no clear D gene. V was shortened by 4 bases and J by 0 bases, with 9 bases between the two germline ends. The CDR3 extends over 14 amino acids. Germline values: CDR1 SGHNT, CDR2 YENEEA. Here the CDR3 reads CASSSSDMNTEAFF. CDR3 DNA sequence: TGTGCCAGCAGCTCCTCAGATATGAACACTGAAGCTTTCTTT.

This clone was counted between two and nine times. The chain uses TRBV5-1 and TRBJ1-3; the D is unclear. The CDR3 is 13 amino acids. V was cut by 4 bases and J by 0 bases, with 5 bases left in between. Germline CDR1 is SGHRS and CDR2 is YFSETQ. The CDR3 loop reads CASSGNSGNTIYF. The DNA of the CDR3 is TGCGCCAGCAGCGGCAACTCTGGAAACACCATATATTTT.

V is TRBV7-6 and J is TRBJ2-1; perhaps TRBD2 as D (6 bases). This CDR3 comprises 17 residues. Trimming took off 3 bases at V and 7 bases at J, with 22 bases between the two ends. Looked up from germline, CDR1 is SGHVS and CDR2 is FNYEAQ. In DNA form, the CDR3 reads TGTGCCAGCAGCTTTCGGAGTCGGGAGTCCAGGGTGAATGAGCAGTTCTTC. This gives the protein CASSFRSRESRVNEQFF.

The V and J genes are TRBV21-1 and TRBJ1-1. TRBV21-1 is deemed a pseudogene. The CDR3 has 17 residues. CDR3 DNA: TGTGCCAGCAGCATCACGAGGCTTCGTCAGGTCCACACTGAAGCTTTCTTT. Its translation: CASSITRLRQVHTEAFF.

This rearrangement joins TRBV5-4 to TRBJ2-7; the D is unclear. Looked up from germline, CDR1 is SGHNT and CDR2 is YYREEE (reference sequence). Trimming removed 1 base from V and 1 base from J, with 12 bases in between. This CDR3 has 15 residues. The CDR3 protein is CASSLIGSRSYEQYF. The CDR3 DNA is TGTGCCAGCAGCTTGATTGGGTCTAGATCCTACGAGCAGTACTTC.

V usage is TRBV19 and J usage is TRBJ2-4; 16 bases align to TRBD2. Germline V CDR1 and CDR2: LNHDA, SQIVND (reference sequence). Trimming removed 6 bases from V and 5 bases from J; junction bases left unmatched: 22. The length of the CDR3 is 22 residues. The CDR3 DNA sequence: TGTGCCAGTAGACATGGACGGATTCCGGGACTAGCGGGAGGGGGGCCCCAAAACATTCAGTACTTC. Its protein is CASRHGRIPGLAGGGPQNIQYF.

J is TRBJ1-2 and V is TRBV30, with D uncertain. The germline V and J ends were trimmed by 2 bases and 6 bases, with 13 bases remaining between them. The germline CDR1 and CDR2 sequences are GTSNPN and SVGIG (reference sequence). The CDR3 consists of 13 residues. Here the CDR3 DNA reads TGTGCCTGGAGTTTGCGGCTTGGACATGGCTACACCTTC. Translating gives CAWSLRLGHGYTF.

This chain links TRBV7-8 with TRBJ1-4; D gene uncertain. The CDR3 totals 15 residues. Germline CDR1 SGHVS, CDR2 FQNEAQ. V was shortened by 0 bases and J by 3 bases, with 8 bases between the two germline ends. This CDR3 is CASSLAGWANEKLFF. The CDR3 coding sequence is TGTGCCAGCAGCTTAGCTGGATGGGCTAATGAAAAACTGTTTTTT.

In its sample, this clone was seen a few times. The chain employs TRBV7-9 and TRBJ2-6; D gene ambiguous. The V and J ends lost 3 bases and 2 bases respectively, with 8 bases between them. The germline V gene encodes CDR1 SEHNR and CDR2 FQNEAQ (reference sequence). The CDR3 has 15 residues. This chain's CDR3 is CASSFARTGANVLTF. DNA for the CDR3: TGTGCCAGCAGCTTCGCGAGAACTGGGGCCAACGTCCTGACTTTC.

This chain joins TRBV7-9 and TRBJ2-3, with 11 bases identical to TRBD2. Germline CDR1 SEHNR, CDR2 FQNEAQ (reference sequence). The CDR3 length is 16 residues. After removal of 5 bases from V and 2 bases from J, the junction contained 6 bases not matched to a gene. CDR3 sequence: CASSGLAGGTTDTQYF. Here the CDR3 DNA reads TGTGCCAGCAGCGGCTTAGCGGGGGGGACCACAGATACGCAGTATTTT.

This clone was counted only a few times. The chain has TRBV2 and TRBJ2-7, with 7 positions matching TRBD2. The V segment lost 9 bases and the J segment 1 base; nucleotides outside the gene matches: 9. CDR1 SNHLY and CDR2 FYNNEI come from the germline V gene. This CDR3 has 14 residues. Here the CDR3 DNA reads TGTGCCAGTATGGCGGGAGTGGTTTCCTACGAGCAGTACTTC. It codes for CASMAGVVSYEQYF. The complete variable domain, with remaining parts taken from reference TRBV2 and TRBJ2-7, reads EPEVTQTPSHQVTQMGQEVILRCVPISNHLYFYWYRQILGQKVEFLVSFYNNEISEKSEIFDDQFSVERPDGSNFTLKIRSTKLEDSAMYFCASMAGVVSYEQYFGPGTRLTVT.

The chain employs TRBV18 and TRBJ2-1, with 7 bases aligning to TRBD2. There are 14 residues in the CDR3. Unmatched junction bases numbered 4, after V lost 1 base and J lost 7 bases. Germline CDR1 KGHSH, CDR2 LQKENI. As DNA, the CDR3 is TGTGCCAGCTCACCACAGAGCGGGGATAATGAGCAGTTCTTC. Translating gives CASSPQSGDNEQFF.

The chain links TRBV6-1 to TRBJ1-2; D may be TRBD1 (6 bases). The CDR3 contains 15 residues. Germline V gene data show CDR1 as MNHNS and CDR2 as SASEGT. V lost 2 bases and J 5 bases, leaving 15 bases between the germline ends. In DNA form, the CDR3 reads TGTGCCAGCAGTGAAAACAGGGATGGTCGGTATGGCTACACCTTC. Protein product: CASSENRDGRYGYTF.

This chain connects TRBV11-1 to TRBJ2-4; D gene unclear. The CDR3 contains 15 residues. Germline-derived CDR1 and CDR2 are SGHAT and FQDESV (reference sequence). Trimming removed 0 bases from V and 4 bases from J, with 10 bases in between. The CDR3 DNA is TGTGCCAGCAGCTTAGCGGGGATGGGGAAAAACATTCAGTACTTC. Translating gives CASSLAGMGKNIQYF.

This chain connects TRBV7-9 to TRBJ1-2; 8 positions agree with TRBD1. The germline gives CDR1 SEHNR, CDR2 FQNEAQ (reference sequence). This CDR3 has 15 amino acids. Trimming at V came to 5 bases and at J to 5 bases, leaving 10 bases not matched to a gene. The CDR3 loop is CASSPQGGGPYGYTF. The CDR3 DNA is TGTGCCAGCAGCCCACAGGGGGGTGGTCCGTATGGCTACACCTTC.

J is TRBJ2-3 and V is TRBV2, with D perhaps TRBD1 (5 bases). The CDR3 runs 16 residues. CDR1 and CDR2 from the germline V gene are SNHLY and FYNNEI. The germline V and J ends were trimmed by 3 bases and 0 bases, with 13 bases remaining between them. The CDR3 DNA follows: TGTGCCAGCAGTGAGGCAGGGCCACTCAGCACAGATACGCAGTATTTT. Residues: CASSEAGPLSTDTQYF.

A few counts support this clone. J is TRBJ1-6 and V is TRBV6-5, with D possibly TRBD1 on 6 matching bases. The CDR3 runs 15 residues. V was trimmed by 0 bases and J by 9 bases, leaving 12 bases between them. Germline V gives CDR1 MNHEY, CDR2 SVGAGI. Here the CDR3 reads CASSYSDSLGSPLHF. The CDR3 nucleotides read TGTGCCAGCAGTTACTCGGACAGTTTGGGTTCACCCCTCCACTTT.

V and J are TRBV7-6 and TRBJ1-3; TRBD1 is a possible D gene (6 bases). Germline assignment: CDR1 SGHVS and CDR2 FNYEAQ. The CDR3 has 16 residues. Trimming removed 6 bases at V and 0 bases at J, with 15 bases between. CDR3 nucleotide sequence: TGTGCCAGCAGTATTAGGGGACACGACTCTGGAAACACCATATATTTT. Protein product: CASSIRGHDSGNTIYF.

The CDR3 nucleotides are TGTGCCAGCAGTCCCGTCCGAAGCTATGGCTACACCTTC. Protein: CASSPVRSYGYTF. V usage is TRBV7-9 and J usage is TRBJ1-2; no clear D. Germline V lookup: CDR1 SEHNR, CDR2 FQNEAQ (reference sequence). The CDR3 contains 13 residues. V was trimmed by 6 bases and J by 4 bases, leaving 12 bases between them.